These 27 T cell receptor beta chains were all obtained from the same sample, sequenced in a study of blood T cell repertoires in COVID-19. Repertoires were generated with immunoSEQ multiplex PCR, while TCRdb's copy carries only in-frame clones and drops some. This sample has about 350,000 clones, with 75% to 90% found just once. Sequenced material: peripheral blood. The receptors shown here come from a woman aged 55-69 years with COVID-19, enrolled during active disease.

V usage is TRBV29-1 and J usage is TRBJ1-1; 9 bases match TRBD1. The V gene's germline CDR1 is SQVTM and CDR2 ANQGSEA. This CDR3 has 14 residues. The trim removed 6 bases at V and 6 bases at J, leaving 11 bases unmatched. CDR3 DNA: TGCAGCGTGGATACCGGGACAGGGATCTCTGAAGCTTTCTTT. It specifies CSVDTGTGISEAFF.

In DNA form, the CDR3 reads TGTGCCAGCTGCCCCCGGGTCCCAGGGGATGGCTACACCTTC. It encodes CASCPRVPGDGYTF. J is TRBJ1-2 and V is TRBV27; tentative D call: TRBD1 (6 bases). Germline CDR1 and CDR2: MNHEY and SMNVEV (reference sequence). The V end lost 8 bases, the J end lost 6 bases, and 19 bases lay between the germline ends. The CDR3 loop spans 14 amino acids.

The V call is TRBV5-1, the J call TRBJ1-1, with TRBD1 as a possible D gene (5 bases). Per the germline V gene, CDR1 is SGHRS and CDR2 is YFSETQ. The germline V and J ends were trimmed by 5 bases and 0 bases, with 17 bases remaining between them. The CDR3 sequence is 16 residues long. CDR3 residues: CASSLLGPSMNTEAFF. The DNA of the CDR3 is TGCGCCAGCAGTCTCCTGGGGCCCTCGATGAACACTGAAGCTTTCTTT.

This rearrangement joins TRBV7-2 to TRBJ2-2; 13 bases align to TRBD2. Germline V CDR1 and CDR2: SGHTA, FQGNSA. The length of the CDR3 is 17 residues. V shed 5 bases, J shed 5 bases, and the junction held 8 bases outside the gene matches. The CDR3, as DNA: TGTGCCAGCAGCCCATTACCGGGACTAGCGGGGACCGGGGAGCTGTTTTTT. Translated, it gives CASSPLPGLAGTGELFF.

The chain couples TRBV5-4 to TRBJ2-3; the D gene is possibly TRBD1 (5 bases). The CDR3 has 14 residues. Germline V gene sequence: CDR1 SGHNT, CDR2 YYREEE (reference sequence). V was cut by 4 bases and J by 0 bases, with 9 bases left in between. The chain's CDR3 is CASSAQGSTDTQYF. The DNA of the CDR3 is TGTGCCAGCAGCGCCCAGGGCAGCACAGATACGCAGTATTTT.

V is TRBV6-5 and J is TRBJ2-7; the D gene is possibly TRBD2 (6 bases). This CDR3 has 15 amino acids. The V end was cut by 6 bases, the J end by 4 bases, with 19 bases between. Germline values: CDR1 MNHEY, CDR2 SVGAGI. CDR3 sequence reads: CASRQPGTRNYEQYF. The CDR3 region has the DNA TGTGCCAGCAGACAGCCCGGGACTCGAAATTACGAGCAGTACTTC.

The V call is TRBV24-1, the J call TRBJ2-3; D might be TRBD1 (6 bases). Per the germline V gene, CDR1 is KGHDR and CDR2 is SFDVKD. The CDR3 is 14 amino acids. Trimming pared 7 bases from V and 1 base from J, leaving 11 bases between. For the CDR3, the DNA is TGTGCCACCAGCTCGTCAGGGGGCACAGATACGCAGTATTTT. Its translation is CATSSSGGTDTQYF.

This clone is a singleton in its sample. The gene calls are TRBV19 and TRBJ1-2; 7 bases fit TRBD1. The V segment lost 10 bases and the J segment 4 bases; nucleotides outside the gene matches: 24. CDR1 is LNHDA and CDR2 is SQIVND in the germline V gene (reference sequence). The CDR3 spans 18 residues. The CDR3 region has the DNA TGTGCCACCAGAGGCCCAACAGGGGTGTTGGTTATTGGCTATGGCTACACCTTC. Protein: CATRGPTGVLVIGYGYTF. The full variable domain, in which reference TRBV19 and TRBJ1-2 provide the parts outside the CDR3, is DGGITQSPKYLFRKEGQNVTLSCEQNLNHDAMYWYRQDPGQGLRLIYYSQIVNDFQKGDIAEGYSVSREKKESFPLTVTSAQKNPTAFYLCATRGPTGVLVIGYGYTFGSGTRLTVV.

This clone is a singleton in its sample. V usage is TRBV28 and J usage is TRBJ2-4; D is possibly TRBD2 (5 bases). The germline gives CDR1 MDHEN, CDR2 SYDVKM. The CDR3 is 15 amino acids. The V and J ends lost 2 bases and 2 bases respectively, with 10 bases between them. The CDR3: CASSLAGETKNIQYF. The CDR3 DNA follows: TGTGCCAGCAGTTTAGCGGGCGAAACCAAAAACATTCAGTACTTC.

This chain links TRBV5-8 with TRBJ2-7, with a tentative D call TRBD2 (7 bases). The CDR3 totals 16 residues. CDR1 SGHTS and CDR2 YDEGEE come from the germline V gene. V lost 0 bases to trimming and J lost 5 bases, with 18 bases between them. In nucleotides, the CDR3 is TGTGCCAGCAGCTTGGTGGGGGGGGCTGGTCTCCACGAGCAGTACTTC. It is translated as CASSLVGGAGLHEQYF.

This sequence joins TRBV5-8 and TRBJ1-2; a weak D match, TRBD1 (6 bases). CDR1 is SGHTS and CDR2 is YDEGEE in the germline V gene. The CDR3 sequence is 15 residues long. V lost 0 bases and J lost 2, with 11 bases in between. The chain's CDR3 is CASSLGTVGNYGYTF. CDR3 coding DNA: TGTGCCAGCAGCTTGGGGACAGTAGGAAACTATGGCTACACCTTC.

This clone was observed a single time. The chain uses TRBV5-1 and TRBJ2-5, with D uncertain. The CDR3 extends over 13 amino acids. Germline CDR1 SGHRS, CDR2 YFSETQ. V lost 1 base, J lost 1 base, and 5 bases lay in between. CDR3 nucleotides: TGCGCCAGCAGCTTGAACAGCCAAGAGACCCAGTACTTC. Translation gives CASSLNSQETQYF.

The V gene is TRBV6-5, the J gene TRBJ2-5, with 9 bases aligning to TRBD1. V trimming: 6 bases; J trimming: 5 bases; junction bases outside the gene matches: 7. CDR1 is MNHEY, CDR2 SVGAGI, per germline. The CDR3 runs 14 residues. The CDR3 reads CASRTGGGRETQYF. The CDR3 nucleotides read TGTGCCAGCAGGACAGGGGGAGGAAGGGAGACCCAGTACTTC.

This clone has just one count. The rearrangement joins TRBV7-3 to TRBJ2-7, with D possibly being TRBD2 (6 bases). Germline assignment: CDR1 SGHTA and CDR2 FQGTGA. Deletions cut 11 bases from V and 1 base from J, with 18 bases between. This CDR3 has 14 residues. CDR3 in amino acids: CAGESGLTSYEQYF. The CDR3 region has the DNA TGTGCCGGGGAGAGCGGGCTTACGTCCTACGAGCAGTACTTC.

This chain links TRBV7-2 with TRBJ1-2, with 7 bases fitting TRBD1. CDR3 size: 14 residues. Per the germline V gene, CDR1 is SGHTA and CDR2 is FQGNSA. J gave up 3 bases and V 5 bases, and 6 bases lay outside the gene matches. The CDR3 nucleotides are TGTGCCAGCAGCGAGACAGGGTTGGACTATGGCTACACCTTC. Residues: CASSETGLDYGYTF.

The chain combines TRBV29-1 with TRBJ1-1; D is possibly TRBD1 (6 bases). V was clipped by 3 bases and J by 0 bases, with 14 bases between them. Germline lookup yields CDR1 SQVTM and CDR2 ANQGSEA. The CDR3 runs to 15 residues. The CDR3 DNA follows: TGCAGCGTTGATTCGGCAGGGGAGTTGAACACTGAAGCTTTCTTT. It specifies CSVDSAGELNTEAFF.

The chain joins TRBV11-3 to TRBJ1-5; D not certain. V was clipped by 5 bases and J by 4 bases, with 3 bases between them. From germline, CDR1 is SGHNT and CDR2 YENEEA. The CDR3 has 11 residues. This CDR3 is CASSVNQPQHF. For the CDR3, the DNA is TGTGCCAGCAGCGTAAATCAGCCCCAGCATTTT. Full variable domain (outside the CDR3, taken from reference TRBV11-3 and TRBJ1-5): EAGVVQSPRYKIIEKKQPVAFWCNPISGHNTLYWYLQNLGQGPELLIRYENEEAVDDSQLPKDRFSAERLKGVDSTLKIQPAELGDSAVYLCASSVNQPQHFGDGTRLSIL.

This clone came up once. The V and J genes are TRBV10-3 and TRBJ1-4, with TRBD1 identical over 9 bases. V was clipped by 6 bases and J by 6 bases; unmatched bases: 8. This CDR3 contains 15 residues. Germline CDR1 and CDR2: ENHRY and SYGVKD. The CDR3: CAISLEGQGHEKLFF. In DNA, the CDR3 is TGTGCCATCAGCTTAGAGGGACAGGGTCATGAAAAACTGTTTTTT.

The chain employs TRBV3-1 (or the pseudogene TRBV3-2) and TRBJ2-3, with 9 bases aligning to TRBD2. CDR1 is LGHDT, CDR2 YNNKEL, per germline (reference sequence). V gave up 3 bases and J gave up 0 bases; unmatched junction bases: 16. The CDR3 contains 20 residues. CDR3 DNA: TGTGCCAGCAGCCATTTAGACGCTAGCGGGGCCACTGCTAGCACAGATACGCAGTATTTT. It specifies CASSHLDASGATASTDTQYF.

The V and J genes are TRBV6-5 and TRBJ2-1, with 8 bases that match TRBD2. CDR1 is MNHEY and CDR2 is SVGAGI in the germline V gene. Unmatched junction bases numbered 8, after V lost 4 bases and J lost 12 bases. This CDR3 is built from 13 residues. CDR3 nucleotide sequence: TGTGCCAGCAGTTCCGAAGCCGGACTAGCGCAGTTCTTC. Protein: CASSSEAGLAQFF.

The rearrangement joins TRBV2 to TRBJ2-6; D is ambiguous. In germline, CDR1 is SNHLY, CDR2 FYNNEI. CDR3 length equals 14 residues. V lost 4 bases and J lost 4, with 8 bases in between. The CDR3 DNA follows: TGTGCCAGCAGTGTTGAGTCCGGGGCCAACGTCCTGACTTTC. It is translated as CASSVESGANVLTF.

The V gene is TRBV6-2 or TRBV6-3, the J gene TRBJ1-2; 9 bases map to TRBD1. This CDR3 comprises 14 residues. The germline CDR1 and CDR2 sequences are MNHEY and SVGEGT. V was clipped by 6 bases and J by 4 bases; unmatched bases: 6. CDR3 protein: CASSAGQGLYGYTF. In DNA, the CDR3 is TGTGCCAGCAGCGCGGGACAGGGCCTCTATGGCTACACCTTC.

The gene calls are TRBV2 and TRBJ1-6, with 7 bases aligning to TRBD1. With 1 base clipped from V and 6 bases from J, the junction kept 6 bases outside the gene matches. The CDR3 spans 16 residues. Germline V gives CDR1 SNHLY, CDR2 FYNNEI. CDR3 nucleotides: TGTGCCAGCAGTGAAGAGGGGGGACAGACTAATTCACCCCTCCACTTT. Amino acid sequence: CASSEEGGQTNSPLHF.

V is TRBV11-3 and J is TRBJ2-7; no clear D. This CDR3 has 17 residues. Trimming took off 0 bases at V and 1 base at J, with 16 bases between the two ends. CDR1 SGHNT and CDR2 YENEEA come from the germline V gene. CDR3 DNA sequence: TGTGCCAGCAGCTTAGATATTCCTGGGCCTCTATCCTACGAGCAGTACTTC. It encodes CASSLDIPGPLSYEQYF. The variable domain in full, completed from reference TRBV11-3 and TRBJ2-7, reads EAGVVQSPRYKIIEKKQPVAFWCNPISGHNTLYWYLQNLGQGPELLIRYENEEAVDDSQLPKDRFSAERLKGVDSTLKIQPAELGDSAVYLCASSLDIPGPLSYEQYFGPGTRLTVT.

The J gene is TRBJ2-1, the V gene TRBV19, with 7 positions matching TRBD1. Germline assignment: CDR1 LNHDA and CDR2 SQIVND (reference sequence). The CDR3 has 14 residues. The ends lost 6 bases at V and 0 bases at J; junction bases unmatched: 2. The CDR3 DNA follows: TGTGCCAGTAGCTGGGACAGCTCCTACAATGAGCAGTTCTTC. Its translation: CASSWDSSYNEQFF.

The rearrangement links TRBV27 to TRBJ1-6; 8 positions agree with TRBD1. V dropped 1 base and J dropped 6; count of bases not matched to a gene: 11. Germline values: CDR1 MNHEY, CDR2 SMNVEV (reference sequence). This CDR3 has 18 amino acids. The CDR3 loop is CASSLFGGQGRPNSPLHF. Written as DNA, the CDR3 is TGTGCCAGCAGTTTATTTGGCGGACAGGGCAGGCCTAATTCACCCCTCCACTTT.

The V and J genes are TRBV20-1 and TRBJ1-3; D might be TRBD1 (5 bases). V was cut by 3 bases and J by 4 bases, with 10 bases left in between. The CDR3 runs 13 residues. Germline CDR1 reads DFQATT; CDR2 reads SNEGSKA (reference sequence). CDR3 nucleotides: TGCAGTGCTAGTGACAGCGGAGGAAACACCATATATTTT. It is translated as CSASDSGGNTIYF.